What follows describes a single T cell receptor beta chain. As yet, its antigen is unknown. This sample is drawn from a study of type 1 and type 2 diabetes patients. For the study at large: Participants included type 1 and type 2 diabetes patients plus nondiabetic controls. A total of around 20 million paired-end reads came from the whole study.

Overall study results and limits: In CD4+ and CD8+ T cells, type 2 diabetes diversity exceeded type 1. Between type 2 diabetes and control samples, V and J usage averaged roughly 0.97 correlation.

V was cut by 3 bases and J by 0 bases, with 8 bases left in between. The CDR3 contains 14 residues. Germline V gene sequence: CDR1 KGHSH, CDR2 LQKENI. Amplification started from genomic DNA. Multiplex PCR with 30 forward and 13 reverse primers amplified the TCR beta CDR3. Via MiXCR, TCRdb re-called the multiplex PCR reads, giving one row per CDR3 protein. The repertoire holds more than 250,000 distinct CDR3 sequences, with 47% as singletons. The TCR was taken from a man aged 18 to 35 with type 2 diabetes. The sequenced sample was peripheral blood mononuclear cells (PBMCs). The chain carries TRBV18 and TRBJ1-1; D not resolved. The CDR3, as DNA: TGTGCCAGCTCACCCGAACCGATGAACACTGAAGCTTTCTTT. Translated, it gives CASSPEPMNTEAFF.